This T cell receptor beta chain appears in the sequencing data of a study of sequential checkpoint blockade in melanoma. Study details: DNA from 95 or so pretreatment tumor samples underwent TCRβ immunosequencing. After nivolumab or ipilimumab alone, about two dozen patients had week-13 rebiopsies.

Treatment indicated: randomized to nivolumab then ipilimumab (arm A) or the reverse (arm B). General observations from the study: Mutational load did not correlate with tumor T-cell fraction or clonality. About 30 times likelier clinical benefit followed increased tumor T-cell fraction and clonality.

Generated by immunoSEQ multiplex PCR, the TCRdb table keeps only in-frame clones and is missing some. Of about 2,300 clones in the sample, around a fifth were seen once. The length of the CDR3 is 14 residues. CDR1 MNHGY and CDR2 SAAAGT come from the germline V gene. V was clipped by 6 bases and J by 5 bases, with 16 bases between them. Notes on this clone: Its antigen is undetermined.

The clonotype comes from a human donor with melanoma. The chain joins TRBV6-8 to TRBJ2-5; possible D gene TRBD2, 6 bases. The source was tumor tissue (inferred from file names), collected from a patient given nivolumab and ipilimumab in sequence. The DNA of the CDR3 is TGTGCCAGCAGCCGGGCCCGAGGGAGGGAGACCCAGTACTTC. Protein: CASSRARGRETQYF.